What follows describes a single T cell receptor (beta chain). This specimen belongs to a study of control samples from healthy donors and cancer patients. The assay was immunoSEQ multiplex PCR, and TCRdb's table has in-frame clones only and misses some. The repertoire has 85,000 to 95,000 clones, around 90% of them found once; the top ten carry under 15%. The germline V gene has CDR1 LNHDA and CDR2 SQIVND (reference sequence). The CDR3 contains 16 residues. Trimming removed 4 bases from V and 6 bases from J, with 21 bases in between. Input material: blood. The TCR was taken from an older woman in good health. This chain joins TRBV19 and TRBJ1-2, with D unresolved. CDR3 loop: CASSKAGPAPAHGYTF. The CDR3, as DNA: TGTGCCAGTAGTAAGGCCGGCCCGGCTCCTGCTCATGGCTACACCTTC.